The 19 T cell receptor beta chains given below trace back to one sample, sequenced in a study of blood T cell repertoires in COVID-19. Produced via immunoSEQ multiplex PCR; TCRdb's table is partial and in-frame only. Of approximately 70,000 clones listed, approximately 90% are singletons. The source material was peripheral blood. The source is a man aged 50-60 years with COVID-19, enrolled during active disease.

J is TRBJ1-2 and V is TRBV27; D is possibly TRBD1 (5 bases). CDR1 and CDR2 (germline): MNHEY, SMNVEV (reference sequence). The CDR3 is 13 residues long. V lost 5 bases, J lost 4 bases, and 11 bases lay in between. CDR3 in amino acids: CASSRLDSYGYTF. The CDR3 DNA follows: TGTGCCAGCAGTCGCCTCGACAGCTATGGCTACACCTTC.

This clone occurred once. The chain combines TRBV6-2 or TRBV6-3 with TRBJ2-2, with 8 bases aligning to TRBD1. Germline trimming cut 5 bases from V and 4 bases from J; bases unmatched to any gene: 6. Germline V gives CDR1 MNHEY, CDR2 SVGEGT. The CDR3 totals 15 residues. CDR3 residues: CASSDGQGSTGELFF. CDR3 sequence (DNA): TGTGCCAGCAGTGACGGACAGGGAAGCACCGGGGAGCTGTTTTTT.

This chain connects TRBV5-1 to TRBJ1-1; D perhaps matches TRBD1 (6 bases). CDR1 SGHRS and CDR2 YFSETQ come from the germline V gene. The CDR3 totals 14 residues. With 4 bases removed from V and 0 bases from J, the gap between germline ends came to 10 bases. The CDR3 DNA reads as TGCGCCAGCAGCCCTGACAGGATGAACACTGAAGCTTTCTTT. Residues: CASSPDRMNTEAFF. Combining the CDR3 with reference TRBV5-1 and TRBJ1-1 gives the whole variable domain KAGVTQTPRYLIKTRGQQVTLSCSPISGHRSVSWYQQTPGQGLQFLFEYFSETQRNKGNFPGRFSGRQFSNSRSEMNVSTLELGDSALYLCASSPDRMNTEAFFGQGTRLTVV.

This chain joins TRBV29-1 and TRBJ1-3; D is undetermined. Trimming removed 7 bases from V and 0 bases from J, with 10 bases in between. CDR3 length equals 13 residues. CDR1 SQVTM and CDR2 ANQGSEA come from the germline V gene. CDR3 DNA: TGCAGCGCGGGCAGCAACTCTGGAAACACCATATATTTT. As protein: CSAGSNSGNTIYF. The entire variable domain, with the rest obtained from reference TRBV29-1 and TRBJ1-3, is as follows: SAVISQKPSRDICQRGTSLTIQCQVDSQVTMMFWYRQQPGQSLTLIATANQGSEATYESGFVIDKFPISRPNLTFSTLTVSNMSPEDSSIYLCSAGSNSGNTIYFGEGSWLTVV.

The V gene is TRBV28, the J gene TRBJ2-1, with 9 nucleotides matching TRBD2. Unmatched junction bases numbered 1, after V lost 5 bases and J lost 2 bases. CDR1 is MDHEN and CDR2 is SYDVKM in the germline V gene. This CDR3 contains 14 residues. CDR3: CASSQREAYNEQFF. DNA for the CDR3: TGTGCCAGCAGTCAGCGGGAGGCCTACAATGAGCAGTTCTTC.

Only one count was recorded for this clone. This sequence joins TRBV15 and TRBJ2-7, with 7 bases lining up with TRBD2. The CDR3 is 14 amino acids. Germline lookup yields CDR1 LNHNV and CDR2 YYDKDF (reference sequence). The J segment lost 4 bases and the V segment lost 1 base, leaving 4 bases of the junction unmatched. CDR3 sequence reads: CATSRGLAGYEQYF. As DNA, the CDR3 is TGTGCCACCAGCAGAGGACTAGCCGGGTACGAGCAGTACTTC.

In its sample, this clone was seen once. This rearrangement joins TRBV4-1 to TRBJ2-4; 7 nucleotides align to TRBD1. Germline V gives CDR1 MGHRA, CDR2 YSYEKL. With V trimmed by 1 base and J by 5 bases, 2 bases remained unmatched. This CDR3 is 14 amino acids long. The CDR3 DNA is TGCGCCAGCAGCCAAGCTGGACAGGAAAACATTCAGTACTTC. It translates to CASSQAGQENIQYF.

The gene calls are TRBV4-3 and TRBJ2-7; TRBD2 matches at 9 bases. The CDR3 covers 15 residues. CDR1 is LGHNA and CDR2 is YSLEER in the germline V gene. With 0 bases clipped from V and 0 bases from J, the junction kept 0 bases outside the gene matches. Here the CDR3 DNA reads TGCGCCAGCAGCCAAGATAGCGGGAGCTCCTACGAGCAGTACTTC. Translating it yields CASSQDSGSSYEQYF.

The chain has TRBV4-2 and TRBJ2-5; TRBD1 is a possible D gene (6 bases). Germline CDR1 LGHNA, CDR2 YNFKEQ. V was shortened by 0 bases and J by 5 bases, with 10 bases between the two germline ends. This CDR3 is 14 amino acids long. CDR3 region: CASSQEGAAETQYF. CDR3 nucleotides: TGTGCCAGCAGCCAAGAGGGGGCGGCTGAGACCCAGTACTTC.

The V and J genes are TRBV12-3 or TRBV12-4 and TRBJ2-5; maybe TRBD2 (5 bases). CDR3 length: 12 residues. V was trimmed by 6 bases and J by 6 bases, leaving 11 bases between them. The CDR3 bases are TGTGCCAGCAGCTCAAACGGGAAGACCCAGTACTTC. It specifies CASSSNGKTQYF.

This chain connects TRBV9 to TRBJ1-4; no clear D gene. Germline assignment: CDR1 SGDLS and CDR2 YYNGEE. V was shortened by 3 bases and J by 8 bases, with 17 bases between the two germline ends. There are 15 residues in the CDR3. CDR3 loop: CASSAEGRAEEKLFF. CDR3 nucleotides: TGTGCCAGCAGCGCGGAGGGAAGGGCCGAAGAAAAACTGTTTTTT.

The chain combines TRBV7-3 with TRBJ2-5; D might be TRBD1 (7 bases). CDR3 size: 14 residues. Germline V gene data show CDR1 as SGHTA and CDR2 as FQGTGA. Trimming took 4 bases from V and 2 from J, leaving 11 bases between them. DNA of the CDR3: TGTGCCAGCAGCTCGACAGGGAGGCAAGAGACCCAGTACTTC. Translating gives CASSSTGRQETQYF. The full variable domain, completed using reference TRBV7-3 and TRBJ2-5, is GAGVSQTPSNKVTEKGKYVELRCDPISGHTALYWYRQSLGQGPEFLIYFQGTGAADDSGLPNDRFFAVRPEGSVSTLKIQRTERGDSAVYLCASSSTGRQETQYFGPGTRLLVL.

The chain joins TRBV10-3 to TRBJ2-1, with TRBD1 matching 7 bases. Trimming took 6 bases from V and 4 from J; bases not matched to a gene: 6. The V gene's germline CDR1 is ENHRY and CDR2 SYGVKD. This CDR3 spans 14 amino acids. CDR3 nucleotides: TGTGCCATCAGCCGACAGGGACCTTACAATGAGCAGTTCTTC. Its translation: CAISRQGPYNEQFF.

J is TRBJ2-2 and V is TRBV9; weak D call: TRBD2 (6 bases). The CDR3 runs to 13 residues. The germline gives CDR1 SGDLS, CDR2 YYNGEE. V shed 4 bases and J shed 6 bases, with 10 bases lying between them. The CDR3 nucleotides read TGTGCCAGCAGCCCGGCGGGGTCCGGGGAGCTGTTTTTT. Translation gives CASSPAGSGELFF.

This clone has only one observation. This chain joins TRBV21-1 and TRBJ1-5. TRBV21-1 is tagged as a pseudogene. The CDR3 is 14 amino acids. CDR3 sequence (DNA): TGTGCCAGCAGCAATGTGGGGGGGCTTCAGCCCCAGCATTTT. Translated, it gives CASSNVGGLQPQHF.

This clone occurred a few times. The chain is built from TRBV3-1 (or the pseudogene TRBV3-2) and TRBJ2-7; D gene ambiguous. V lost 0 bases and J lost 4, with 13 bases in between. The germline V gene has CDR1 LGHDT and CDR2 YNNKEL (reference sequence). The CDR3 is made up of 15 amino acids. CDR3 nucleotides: TGTGCCAGCAGCCAAGACCCTTCAACAATTTACGAGCAGTACGTC. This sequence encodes CASSQDPSTIYEQYV.

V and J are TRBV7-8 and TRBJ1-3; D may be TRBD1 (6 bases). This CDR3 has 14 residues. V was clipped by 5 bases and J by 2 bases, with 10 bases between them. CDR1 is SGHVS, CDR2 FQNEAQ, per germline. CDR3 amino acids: CASSRGAAGNTIYF. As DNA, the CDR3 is TGTGCCAGCAGCCGGGGGGCAGCTGGAAACACCATATATTTT.

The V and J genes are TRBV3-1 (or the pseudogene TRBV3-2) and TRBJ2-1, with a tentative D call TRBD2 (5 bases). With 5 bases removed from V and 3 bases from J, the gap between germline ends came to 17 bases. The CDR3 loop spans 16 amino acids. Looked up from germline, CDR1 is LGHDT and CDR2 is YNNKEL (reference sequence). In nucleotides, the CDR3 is TGTGCCAGCAGCTTCGCCCAGCGGACCCTCTACAATGAGCAGTTCTTC. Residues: CASSFAQRTLYNEQFF.

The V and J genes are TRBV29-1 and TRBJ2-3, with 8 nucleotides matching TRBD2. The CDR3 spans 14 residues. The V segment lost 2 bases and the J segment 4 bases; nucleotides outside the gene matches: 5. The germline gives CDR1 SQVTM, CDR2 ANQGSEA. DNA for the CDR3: TGCAGCGTTGAAAGCGGGAGCGGTGCAGATACGCAGTATTTT. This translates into CSVESGSGADTQYF.